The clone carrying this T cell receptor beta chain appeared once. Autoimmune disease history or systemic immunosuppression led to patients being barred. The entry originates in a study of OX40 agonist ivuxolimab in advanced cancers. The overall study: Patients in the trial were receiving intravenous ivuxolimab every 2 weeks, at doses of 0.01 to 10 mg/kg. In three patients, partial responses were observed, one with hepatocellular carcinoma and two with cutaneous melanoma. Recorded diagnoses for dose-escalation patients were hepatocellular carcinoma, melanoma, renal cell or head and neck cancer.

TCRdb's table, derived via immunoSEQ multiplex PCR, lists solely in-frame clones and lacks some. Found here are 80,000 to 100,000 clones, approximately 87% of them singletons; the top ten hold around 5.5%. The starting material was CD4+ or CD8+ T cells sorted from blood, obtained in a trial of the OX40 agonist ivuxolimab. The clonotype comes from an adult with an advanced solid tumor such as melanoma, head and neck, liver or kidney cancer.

This chain's CDR3 is CASRTDTNTGELFF. CDR3 DNA sequence: TGCGCCAGCAGGACAGATACGAACACCGGGGAGCTGTTTTTT. This sequence joins TRBV5-1 and TRBJ2-2; tentatively, D is TRBD1 (5 bases). Trimming pared 5 bases from V and 0 bases from J, leaving 8 bases between. The CDR3 is made up of 14 amino acids. Germline assignment: CDR1 SGHRS and CDR2 YFSETQ.